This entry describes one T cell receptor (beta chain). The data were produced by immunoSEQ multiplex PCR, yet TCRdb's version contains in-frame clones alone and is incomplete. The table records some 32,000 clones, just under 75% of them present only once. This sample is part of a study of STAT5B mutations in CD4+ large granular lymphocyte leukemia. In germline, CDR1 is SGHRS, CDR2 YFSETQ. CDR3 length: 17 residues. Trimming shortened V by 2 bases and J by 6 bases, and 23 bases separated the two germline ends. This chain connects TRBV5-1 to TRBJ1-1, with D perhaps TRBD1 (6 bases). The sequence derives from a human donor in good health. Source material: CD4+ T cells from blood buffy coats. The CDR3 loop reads CASSFSFRQGSFAEAFF. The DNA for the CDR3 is TGCGCCAGCAGCTTTAGTTTCCGGCAGGGGAGTTTCGCTGAAGCTTTCTTT.